These 26 T cell receptor beta chains were sequenced from one sample in a study of T-cell reconstitution after alpha-beta-depleted transplantation in children. This sample's TCRbeta library carried unique molecular identifier barcodes. TCRdb re-called the PCR reads through MiXCR, storing one row per CDR3 protein. The data contain around 300,000 distinct CDR3 sequences, 11% of them singletons. Sequences were derived from peripheral blood, sampled 180 days after TCRalphabeta/CD19-depleted stem cell transplant. The receptors come from a male patient aged 2-15 years who had a stem cell transplant for chronic granulomatous disease, so the T cells may come from the graft donor.

The chain couples TRBV4-2 to TRBJ1-3, with 7 bases aligning to TRBD1. Germline CDR1 is LGHNA and CDR2 is YNFKEQ. This CDR3 comprises 21 residues. With 4 bases clipped from V and 4 bases from J, the junction kept 25 bases outside the gene matches. Written as DNA, the CDR3 is TGTGCCAGCAGCCCCCGGGGGAGGGGGCGAAATAAGGTTGCGGGCGGAAACACCATATATTTT. Residues: CASSPRGRGRNKVAGGNTIYF.

This clonotype was detected many times. V and J are TRBV7-2 and TRBJ2-2, with 13 bases lining up with TRBD2. The CDR3 has 17 amino acids. The J segment lost 1 base and the V segment lost 5 bases, leaving 4 bases of the junction unmatched. Looked up from germline, CDR1 is SGHTA and CDR2 is FQGNSA. In DNA, the CDR3 is TGTGCCAGCAGCGTCGGGACTAGCGGGGTGAACACCGGGGAGCTGTTTTTT. It encodes CASSVGTSGVNTGELFF.

This clonotype was counted at least ten times. Written as DNA, the CDR3 is TGTGCCAGCAGCTTGGGGGGGTCTTATCAGCCCCAGCATTTT. Encoded protein: CASSLGGSYQPQHF. V and J are TRBV5-6 and TRBJ1-5, with TRBD1 as a possible D gene (5 bases). CDR3 size: 14 residues. V was clipped by 0 bases and J by 5 bases, with 9 bases between them. Germline CDR1 reads SGHDT; CDR2 reads YYEEEE.

This chain joins TRBV25-1 and TRBJ2-3, with TRBD2 matching over 7 bases. Germline-derived CDR1 and CDR2 are MGHDK and SYGVNS. The CDR3 is 15 amino acids. Trimming took 0 bases from V and 5 from J; bases not matched to a gene: 5. The chain's CDR3 is CASSEYPGLVDTQYF. The CDR3 bases are TGTGCCAGCAGTGAATACCCCGGACTAGTAGATACGCAGTATTTT.

This clonotype was observed at least ten times. The chain has TRBV7-8 and TRBJ2-5; 8 nucleotides align to TRBD2. The ends lost 4 bases at V and 0 bases at J; junction bases unmatched: 7. Germline V gives CDR1 SGHVS, CDR2 FQNEAQ. This CDR3 region has 16 residues. CDR3 in amino acids: CASSYGRGGYQETQYF. CDR3 nucleotides: TGTGCCAGCAGCTACGGACGCGGGGGGTACCAAGAGACCCAGTACTTC.

The chain recombines TRBV12-3 or TRBV12-4 with TRBJ2-3, with unresolved D. Trimming stripped 3 bases from V and 0 bases from J, with 13 bases between. CDR3 size: 16 residues. The CDR3 spells CASSLLTLGSTDTQYF. The CDR3 coding sequence is TGTGCCAGCAGTTTGCTGACTTTAGGGAGCACAGATACGCAGTATTTT.

This clonotype was seen many times. The V call is TRBV5-3, the J call TRBJ2-3; TRBD2 matches at 7 bases. TRBV5-3 is classed as an ORF, of uncertain function. V lost 1 base, J lost 5 bases, and 7 bases stayed unmatched. The CDR3 is 15 residues long. The CDR3 reads CARSLQRGSLDTQYF. CDR3 coding DNA: TGTGCCAGAAGCTTGCAGCGGGGTAGTCTAGATACGCAGTATTTT.

This clonotype was seen at least ten times. The chain carries TRBV12-3 or TRBV12-4 and TRBJ1-1, with D uncertain. CDR3 length: 12 amino acids. The V end was cut by 6 bases, the J end by 1 base, with 6 bases between. The chain's CDR3 is CASSLPNTEAFF. As DNA, the CDR3 is TGTGCCAGCAGCTTACCGAACACTGAAGCTTTCTTT.

The chain combines TRBV15 with TRBJ2-1; no firm D call. The germline V and J ends were trimmed by 7 bases and 9 bases, with 10 bases remaining between them. This CDR3 is built from 11 residues. Germline CDR1 is LNHNV and CDR2 is YYDKDF (reference sequence). The CDR3 nucleotides are TGTGCCACCAACCCGGACGCTGAGCAGTTCTTC. This gives the protein CATNPDAEQFF.

Points on this clonotype: Given a much more abundant clone one base away, this may be a read error. This chain links TRBV18 with TRBJ2-5; 8 bases map to TRBD2. Germline CDR1 KGHSH, CDR2 LQKENI. This CDR3 is built from 16 residues. The CDR3 spells CATSPPGGLGQETQYF. The CDR3 nucleotides read TGTGCCACCTCACCACCGGGGGGGCTAGGACAAGAGACCCAGTACTTC. The full variable domain, completed using reference TRBV18 and TRBJ2-5, is NAGVMQNPRHLVRRRGQEARLRCSPMKGHSHVYWYRQLPEEGLKFMVYLQKENIIDESGMPKERFSAEFPKEGPSILRIQQVVRGDSAAYFCATSPPGGLGQETQYFGPGTRLLVL.

This clonotype occurred many times. The chain joins TRBV12-3 or TRBV12-4 to TRBJ2-1, with TRBD2 matching 14 bases. The CDR3 length is 15 residues. V gave up 6 bases and J gave up 7 bases; unmatched junction bases: 5. CDR3 region: CASRYGTSGGNEQFF. The CDR3 bases are TGTGCCAGCAGATACGGGACTAGCGGGGGTAATGAGCAGTTCTTC.

This clonotype was seen repeatedly, ten times or more. The rearrangement joins TRBV9 to TRBJ2-2; no reliable D call. Germline V gene sequence: CDR1 SGDLS, CDR2 YYNGEE. The V end lost 0 bases, the J end lost 1 base, and 7 bases lay between the germline ends. CDR3 length equals 15 residues. The CDR3 nucleotides read TGTGCCAGCAGCGTAGCAAGGCTGAACACCGGGGAGCTGTTTTTT. Its protein is CASSVARLNTGELFF.

There are many counts of this clonotype. The V gene is TRBV18, the J gene TRBJ1-3; no clear D. The germline V gene has CDR1 KGHSH and CDR2 LQKENI. This CDR3 region has 14 residues. Trimming took off 2 bases at V and 4 bases at J, with 9 bases between the two ends. CDR3 in DNA: TGTGCCAGCTCACCAGGGCATCCCGGAAACACCATATATTTT. As protein: CASSPGHPGNTIYF.

This clonotype was detected many times. J is TRBJ2-7 and V is TRBV5-1, with 9 positions matching TRBD1. Germline V gives CDR1 SGHRS, CDR2 YFSETQ. The CDR3 is 16 amino acids. J was trimmed by 5 bases and V by 3 bases; bases with no gene match: 12. CDR3 in amino acids: CASSSSTGTGNHEQYF. The CDR3 DNA is TGCGCCAGCAGCTCAAGCACCGGGACAGGGAATCACGAGCAGTACTTC.

This clonotype was seen at least ten times. The chain combines TRBV24-1 with TRBJ2-7; no clear D. The CDR3 covers 12 residues. The germline V gene encodes CDR1 KGHDR and CDR2 SFDVKD. Trimming stripped 9 bases from V and 3 bases from J, with 11 bases between. Here the CDR3 reads CATSETGYEQYF. CDR3 sequence (DNA): TGTGCCACCTCGGAAACCGGCTACGAGCAGTACTTC.

This clonotype was recorded at least ten times. The genes are TRBV3-1 and TRBJ2-3; 11 bases map to TRBD2. The V gene's germline CDR1 is LGHDT and CDR2 YNNKEL (reference sequence). The CDR3 spans 16 residues. Trimming took 3 bases from V and 6 from J; bases not matched to a gene: 8. The CDR3 reads CASSHPTSGSLDTQYF. CDR3 sequence (DNA): TGTGCCAGCAGCCACCCAACTAGCGGGAGTTTGGATACGCAGTATTTT.

This clonotype was detected ten times or more. The V and J genes are TRBV12-3 or TRBV12-4 and TRBJ2-1; D unclear. The CDR3 runs 14 residues. V lost 4 bases and J 4 bases, leaving 11 bases between the germline ends. CDR3 loop: CASSSAGLYNEQFF. As DNA, the CDR3 is TGTGCCAGCAGTTCCGCCGGGTTATACAATGAGCAGTTCTTC.

This clonotype was found many times. This chain joins TRBV19 and TRBJ2-4; perhaps TRBD2 as D (6 bases). The germline V and J ends were trimmed by 1 base and 7 bases, with 14 bases remaining between them. CDR1 is LNHDA and CDR2 is SQIVND in the germline V gene (reference sequence). CDR3 length: 15 residues. This chain's CDR3 is CASSIVARGGNIQYF. The DNA of the CDR3 is TGTGCCAGTAGTATAGTAGCCCGAGGAGGGAACATTCAGTACTTC.

This clonotype was seen a few times. V gene TRBV20-1 combines with J gene TRBJ2-1; maybe TRBD1 (6 bases). The CDR3 consists of 14 residues. Looked up from germline, CDR1 is DFQATT and CDR2 is SNEGSKA (reference sequence). Deletions cut 5 bases from V and 4 bases from J, with 15 bases between. The CDR3: CSAPGTHVYNEQFF. Written as DNA, the CDR3 is TGCAGTGCTCCCGGGACACACGTATACAATGAGCAGTTCTTC.

On this clonotype itself: This sequence may be a read error, since a much larger clone differs from it by one base. The rearrangement links TRBV20-1 to TRBJ2-1; unclear D gene. The CDR3 sequence is 11 residues long. The V gene's germline CDR1 is DFQATT and CDR2 SNEGSKA (reference sequence). Trimming left V 6 bases short and J 9 bases short, with 12 bases between. The CDR3: CSAHKCSEQFF. CDR3 DNA: TGCAGTGCCCACAAGTGTTCTGAGCAGTTCTTC.

As for this clonotype: This clone may be a read error of a much larger clone one base away. The rearrangement links TRBV6-1 to TRBJ2-3, with 10 bases identical to TRBD1. Per germline, CDR1 MNHNS and CDR2 SASEGT. With 6 bases clipped from V and 4 bases from J, the junction kept 7 bases outside the gene matches. This CDR3 comprises 15 residues. This chain's CDR3 is CASRGTGARPDTQYF. The DNA for the CDR3 is TGTGCCAGCAGGGGGACAGGGGCTCGCCCAGATACGCAGTATTTT.

The rearrangement uses TRBV29-1 and TRBJ2-7; 9 nucleotides agree with TRBD1. The CDR3 loop spans 15 amino acids. The germline CDR1 and CDR2 sequences are SQVTM and ANQGSEA. The V and J ends lost 3 bases and 3 bases, in that order; junction bases with no gene match: 9. CDR3: CSVDLDRGSVYEQYF. The DNA of the CDR3 is TGCAGCGTTGATCTGGACAGGGGTTCGGTCTACGAGCAGTACTTC.

V gene TRBV11-3 combines with J gene TRBJ2-1, with TRBD2 matching 7 bases. Germline assignment: CDR1 SGHNT and CDR2 YENEEA. V gave up 5 bases and J gave up 6 bases; unmatched junction bases: 10. CDR3 length equals 15 residues. Here the CDR3 DNA reads TGTGCCAGCAGCCCAGGGAGGGTAGGGGTCAATGAGCAGTTCTTC. This translates into CASSPGRVGVNEQFF. Full variable domain (outside the CDR3, taken from reference TRBV11-3 and TRBJ2-1): EAGVVQSPRYKIIEKKQPVAFWCNPISGHNTLYWYLQNLGQGPELLIRYENEEAVDDSQLPKDRFSAERLKGVDSTLKIQPAELGDSAVYLCASSPGRVGVNEQFFGPGTRLTVL.

Concerning this clonotype: A read error is possible here, since a much larger clone lies one base away. The chain carries TRBV5-5 and TRBJ1-5; 9 bases are shared with TRBD1. The CDR3 length is 15 residues. The germline gives CDR1 SGHKS, CDR2 YYEKEE (reference sequence). CDR3 sequence reads: CASSGGTGQMQPHHF. The CDR3 nucleotides are TGTGCCAGCAGCGGCGGGACAGGGCAGATGCAGCCCCACCATTTT.

The rearrangement joins TRBV12-3 or TRBV12-4 to TRBJ1-3; no reliable D call. V dropped 6 bases and J dropped 0 bases, with 12 bases sitting between them. The CDR3 sequence is 15 residues long. The CDR3 nucleotides are TGTGCCAGCAGAACCTCGGCTTCCTCTGGAAACACCATATATTTT. Its translation is CASRTSASSGNTIYF.

The gene calls are TRBV19 and TRBJ2-6; tentatively, D is TRBD1 (6 bases). This CDR3 region has 14 residues. With 9 bases removed from V and 2 bases from J, the gap between germline ends came to 11 bases. From germline, CDR1 is LNHDA and CDR2 SQIVND (reference sequence). This CDR3 is CASAGTPGANVLTF. In DNA form, the CDR3 reads TGTGCCAGCGCCGGGACACCTGGGGCCAACGTCCTGACTTTC.